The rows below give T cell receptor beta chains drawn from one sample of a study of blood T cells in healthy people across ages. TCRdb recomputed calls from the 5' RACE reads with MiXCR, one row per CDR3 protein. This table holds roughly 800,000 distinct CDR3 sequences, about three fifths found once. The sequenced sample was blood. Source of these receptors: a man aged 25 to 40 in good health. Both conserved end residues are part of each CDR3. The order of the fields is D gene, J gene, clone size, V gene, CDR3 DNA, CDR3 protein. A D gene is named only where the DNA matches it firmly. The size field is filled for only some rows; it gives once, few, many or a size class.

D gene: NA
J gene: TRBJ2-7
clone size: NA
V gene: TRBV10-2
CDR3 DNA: TGCGCCAGCACCGAGGGTGGGCCGTCCTACGAGCAGTACTTC
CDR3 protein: CASTEGGPSYEQYF

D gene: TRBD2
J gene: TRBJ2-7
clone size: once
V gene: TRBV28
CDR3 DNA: TGTGCCAGCAGTTCACCGGGACTAGCGGGAATCTACGAGCAGTACTTC
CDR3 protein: CASSSPGLAGIYEQYF

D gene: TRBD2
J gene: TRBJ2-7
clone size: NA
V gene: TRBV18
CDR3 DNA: TGTGCCAGCTCAAAGGAGCGGGGAGGAGGATCCTACGAGCAGTACTTC
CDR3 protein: CASSKERGGGSYEQYF

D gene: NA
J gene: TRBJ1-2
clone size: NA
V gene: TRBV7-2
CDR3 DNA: TGTGCCAGCAGCGCACGACCTGGGCATGGTGGCTACACCTTC
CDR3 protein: CASSARPGHGGYTF

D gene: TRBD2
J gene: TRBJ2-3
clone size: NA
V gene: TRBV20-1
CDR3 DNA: TGCAGTGCCAGCGATACCTTCGGGAGGAGCACAGATACGCAGTATTTT
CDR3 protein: CSASDTFGRSTDTQYF

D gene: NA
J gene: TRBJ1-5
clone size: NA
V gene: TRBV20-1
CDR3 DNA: TGCAGTGCTAGAGATCCGGGGTCTAATCAGCCCCAGCATTTT
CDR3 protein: CSARDPGSNQPQHF

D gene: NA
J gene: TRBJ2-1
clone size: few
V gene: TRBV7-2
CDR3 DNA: TGTGCCAGCAGGATTCGGTCTAGCGACTACAATGAGCAGTTCTTC
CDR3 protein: CASRIRSSDYNEQFF

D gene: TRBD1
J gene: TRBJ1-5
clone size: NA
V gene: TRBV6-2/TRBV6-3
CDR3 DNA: TGTGCCAGCAGAGAGGGACAGAAGGGCAATCAGCCCCAGCATTTT
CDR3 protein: CASREGQKGNQPQHF

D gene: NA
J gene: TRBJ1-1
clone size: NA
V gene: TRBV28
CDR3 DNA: TGTGCCAGCGGGTCTTTCGTGAACACTGAAGCTTTCTTT
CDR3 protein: CASGSFVNTEAFF

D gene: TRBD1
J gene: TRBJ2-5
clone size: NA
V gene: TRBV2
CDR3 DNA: TGTGCCAGCAGTGATGGAGGGACAGGGGAGACCCAGTACTTC
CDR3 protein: CASSDGGTGETQYF

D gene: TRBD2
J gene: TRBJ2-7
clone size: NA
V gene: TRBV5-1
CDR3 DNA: TGCGCCAGCAGCAAGACACCGGGACTAGCGGGCGGCTCCTACAATGAGCAGTACTTC
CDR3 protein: CASSKTPGLAGGSYNEQYF

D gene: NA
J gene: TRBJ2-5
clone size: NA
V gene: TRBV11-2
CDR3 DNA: TGCGCCAGCAGCTTAGGTTTCCGGGTTGGGCGAGAGACCCAGTACTTC
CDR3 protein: CASSLGFRVGRETQYF

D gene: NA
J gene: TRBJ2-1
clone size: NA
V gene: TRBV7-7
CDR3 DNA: TGTGCTAGCAGCTTATATCCTCGTCAGGGGTACAATGAGCAGTTCTTC
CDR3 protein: CASSLYPRQGYNEQFF

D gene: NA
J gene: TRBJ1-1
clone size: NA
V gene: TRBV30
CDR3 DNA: TGTGCCTGGAGTCTTTCGTTCCGGGGGAACACTGAAGCTTTCTTT
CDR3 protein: CAWSLSFRGNTEAFF

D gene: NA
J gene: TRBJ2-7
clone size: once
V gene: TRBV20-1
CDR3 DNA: TGCAGTGCTAGCGTGGGGGTCCCCCCCTACGAGCAGTACTTC
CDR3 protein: CSASVGVPPYEQYF